This record looks at one TCR beta chain sequence and its context. The antigen remains unidentified. The V and J ends lost 5 bases and 1 base, in that order; junction bases with no gene match: 2. This CDR3 is 14 amino acids long. Germline CDR1 MDHEN, CDR2 SYDVKM. This entry is derived from a study of cytomegalovirus exposure and HLA in healthy donors. About the research overall: An earlier analysis identified 117 million unique TCR beta sequences in about 179 million T cells. Whole-study results and caveats: Earlier analysis yielded a pattern in which most TCR beta V segments were productive about 90% or about 30% of the time.

The study ran its PCR with 60 Vbeta and 13 Jbeta primers. Profiled with immunoSEQ multiplex PCR; TCRdb holds only in-frame clones, not every one. The sample consists of some 150,000 clones, 77% of them appearing once. The rearrangement uses TRBV28 and TRBJ1-5, with 7 bases lining up with TRBD1. This sequence originates from a male donor in good health and CMV-seronegative. Sequencing was carried out using PBMCs. The CDR3 sequence is CASSTGESNQPQHF. The CDR3 DNA follows: TGTGCCAGCAGTACAGGGGAGAGCAATCAGCCCCAGCATTTT.